The source of this T cell receptor (beta chain) is a study of cytomegalovirus exposure and HLA in healthy donors. Overall study results and limits: Links to common viral pathogens appeared, in a later analysis, for several of the most significant clusters. The listing of roughly 160 TCR beta chains classed them as cytomegalovirus-associated. In vitro testing confirmed a few CMV-associated chains as specific for CMV antigens.

Amplification used 60 Vbeta primers and 13 Jbeta primers. Only in-frame clones appear in the TCRdb table, and some are missing; sequencing was by immunoSEQ multiplex PCR. The data show fewer than 200,000 clones, roughly four fifths seen once. Concerning this clone itself: The antigen is undetermined.

Sequencing was performed on PBMCs. The sequence was collected from a man aged 50 to 60 in good health and CMV-seronegative.

CDR3 sequence (DNA): TGTGCCTGGAGGAGGCGGCCAATACTATCACCCCTCCACTTT. This translates into CAWRRRPILSPLHF. V usage is TRBV30 and J usage is TRBJ1-6, with D uncertain. Germline V gene sequence: CDR1 GTSNPN, CDR2 SVGIG (reference sequence). V was trimmed by 3 bases and J by 10 bases, leaving 16 bases between them. The CDR3 loop spans 14 amino acids.